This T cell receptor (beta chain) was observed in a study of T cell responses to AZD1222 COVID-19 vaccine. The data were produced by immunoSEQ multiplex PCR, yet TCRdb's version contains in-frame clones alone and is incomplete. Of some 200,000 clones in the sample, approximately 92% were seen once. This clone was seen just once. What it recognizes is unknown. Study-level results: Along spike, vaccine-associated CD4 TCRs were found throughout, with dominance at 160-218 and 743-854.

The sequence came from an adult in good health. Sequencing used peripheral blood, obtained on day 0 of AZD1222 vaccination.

The CDR3 nucleotides read TGTGCTAGTGGAATAGGGGGTGACCAGCCCCAGCATTTT. It is translated as CASGIGGDQPQHF. The J gene is TRBJ1-5, the V gene TRBV12-5, with a weak D call TRBD1 (6 bases). The CDR3 extends over 13 amino acids. Trimming pared 6 bases from V and 7 bases from J, leaving 13 bases between. Germline CDR1 LGHNT, CDR2 FRNRAP.